This entry lists 2 T cell receptor beta chains sequenced from one sample in a study of cytomegalovirus exposure and HLA in healthy donors (TCRdb year 2017). The library was generated by the immunoSEQ multiplex PCR assay. As stored in TCRdb, this immuneACCESS dataset retains in-frame rearrangements with V and J assigned. A fraction of the clones does not appear; measured against another copy, unresolved V genes explain less than half of the discrepancy, and the remainder lacks a known reason. This sample has about 43,000 clones in its table, and approximately 90% of those were observed once. 5.6% of the sample goes to the ten largest clones. The sequencing input was PBMCs. These receptors were obtained from a man aged 18 to 30 in good health and CMV-seronegative.

This clone was recorded only once. The chain employs TRBV4-2 and TRBJ2-2, with D possibly matching TRBD2 (6 bases). Germline V gene data show CDR1 as LGHNA and CDR2 as YNFKEQ. Trimming took off 4 bases at V and 5 bases at J, with 14 bases between the two ends. The CDR3 runs 15 residues. This chain's CDR3 is CASSPVDGGTGELFF. The DNA of the CDR3 is TGTGCCAGCAGCCCCGTCGACGGGGGAACCGGGGAGCTGTTTTTT.

The chain couples TRBV29-1 to TRBJ1-2, with 8 bases fitting TRBD1. V was clipped by 1 base and J by 7 bases; unmatched bases: 5. There are 13 residues in the CDR3. The germline V gene encodes CDR1 SQVTM and CDR2 ANQGSEA. The CDR3, as DNA: TGCAGCGTTGAAGGCGTCGGACAGGGTGGCTACACCTTC. Translation gives CSVEGVGQGGYTF.